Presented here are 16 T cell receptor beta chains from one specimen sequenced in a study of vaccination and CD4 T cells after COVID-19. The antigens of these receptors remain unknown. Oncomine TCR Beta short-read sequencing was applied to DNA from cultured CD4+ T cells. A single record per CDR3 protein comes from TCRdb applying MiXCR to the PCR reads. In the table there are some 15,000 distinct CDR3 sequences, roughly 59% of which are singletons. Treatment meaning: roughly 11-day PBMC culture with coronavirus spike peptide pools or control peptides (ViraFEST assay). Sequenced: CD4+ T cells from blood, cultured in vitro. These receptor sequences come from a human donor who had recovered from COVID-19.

CDR3 sequence reads: CAGIVSSYNEQFF. The DNA of the CDR3 is TGTGCCGGGATCGTTAGCTCCTACAATGAGCAGTTCTTC. The chain is built from TRBV9 and TRBJ2-1; D remains unclear. With 10 bases removed from V and 0 bases from J, the gap between germline ends came to 11 bases. CDR1 and CDR2 from the germline V gene are SGDLS and YYNGEE. The CDR3 loop spans 13 amino acids.

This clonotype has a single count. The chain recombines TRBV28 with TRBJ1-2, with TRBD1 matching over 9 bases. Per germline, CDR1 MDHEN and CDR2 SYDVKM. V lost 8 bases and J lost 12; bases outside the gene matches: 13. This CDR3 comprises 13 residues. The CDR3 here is CASVPGTGIGDTF. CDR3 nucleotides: TGTGCCAGCGTACCCGGGACAGGGATCGGGGACACCTTC.

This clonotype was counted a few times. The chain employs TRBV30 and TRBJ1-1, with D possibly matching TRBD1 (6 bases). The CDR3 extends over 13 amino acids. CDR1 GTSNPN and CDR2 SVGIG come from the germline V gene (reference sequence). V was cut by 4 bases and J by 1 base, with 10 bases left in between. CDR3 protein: CAWIRGANTEAFF. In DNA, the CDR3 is TGTGCCTGGATTCGGGGGGCGAACACTGAAGCTTTCTTT.

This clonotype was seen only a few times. The CDR3 nucleotides read TGTGCCACCAGTGATTTCGGCAGTAGCACAGATACGCAGTATTTT. Its translation: CATSDFGSSTDTQYF. The J gene is TRBJ2-3, the V gene TRBV24-1; D is ambiguous. The germline gives CDR1 KGHDR, CDR2 SFDVKD. The CDR3 has 15 residues. Trimming took 1 base from V and 0 from J, leaving 7 bases between them.

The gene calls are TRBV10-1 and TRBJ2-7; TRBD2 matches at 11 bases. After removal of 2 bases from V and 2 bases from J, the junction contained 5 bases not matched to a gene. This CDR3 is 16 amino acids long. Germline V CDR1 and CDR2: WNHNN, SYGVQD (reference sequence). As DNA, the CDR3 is TGCGCCAGCAGTGAGACATTAGCGGGAGGGCCCTACGAGCAGTACTTC. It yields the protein CASSETLAGGPYEQYF.

Here the CDR3 DNA reads TGTGCCAGCTCTGTAGCTGGGGTGGGCACTGAAGCTTTCTTT. It codes for CASSVAGVGTEAFF. V is TRBV9 and J is TRBJ1-1; D call uncertain. Germline V CDR1 and CDR2: SGDLS, YYNGEE. CDR3 length equals 14 residues. V lost 7 bases, J lost 4 bases, and 17 bases lay in between.

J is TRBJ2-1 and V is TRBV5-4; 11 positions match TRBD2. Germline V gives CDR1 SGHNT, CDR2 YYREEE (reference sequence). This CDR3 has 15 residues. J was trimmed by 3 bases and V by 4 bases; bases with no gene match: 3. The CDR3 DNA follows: TGTGCCAGCAGCACCGGGACTAGCGGCTACAATGAGCAGTTCTTC. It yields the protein CASSTGTSGYNEQFF.

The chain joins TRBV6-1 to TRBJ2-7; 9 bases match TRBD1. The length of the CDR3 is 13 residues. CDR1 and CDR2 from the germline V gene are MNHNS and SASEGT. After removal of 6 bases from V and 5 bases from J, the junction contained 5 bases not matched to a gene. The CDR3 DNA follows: TGTGCCAGCAGGCCGTACAGGGGGCACGAGCAGTACTTC. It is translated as CASRPYRGHEQYF.

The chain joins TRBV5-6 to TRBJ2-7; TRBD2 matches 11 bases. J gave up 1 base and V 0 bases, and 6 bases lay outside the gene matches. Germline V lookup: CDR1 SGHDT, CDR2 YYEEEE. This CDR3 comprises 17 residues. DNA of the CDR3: TGTGCCAGCAGCTTGGGGTTACTAGCGGGAGCATCCTACGAGCAGTACTTC. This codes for CASSLGLLAGASYEQYF.

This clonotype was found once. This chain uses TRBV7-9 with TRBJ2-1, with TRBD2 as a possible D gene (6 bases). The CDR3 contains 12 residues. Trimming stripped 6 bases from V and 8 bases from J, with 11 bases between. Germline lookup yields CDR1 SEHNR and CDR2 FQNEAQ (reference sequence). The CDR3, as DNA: TGTGCCAGCAGGTTAACGGGGGATGAGCAGTTCTTC. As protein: CASRLTGDEQFF.

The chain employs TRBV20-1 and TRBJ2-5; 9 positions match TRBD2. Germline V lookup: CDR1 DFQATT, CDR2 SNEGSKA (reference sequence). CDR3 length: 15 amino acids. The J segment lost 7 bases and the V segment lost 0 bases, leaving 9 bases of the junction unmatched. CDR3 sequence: CSARDFSGSSGTQYF. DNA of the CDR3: TGCAGTGCTAGAGATTTTAGCGGGAGTTCGGGGACCCAGTACTTC.

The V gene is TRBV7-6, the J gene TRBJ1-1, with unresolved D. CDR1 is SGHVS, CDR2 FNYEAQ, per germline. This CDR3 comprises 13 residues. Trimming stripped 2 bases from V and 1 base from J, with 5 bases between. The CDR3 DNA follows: TGTGCCAGCAGCTTAAATGGGAACACTGAAGCTTTCTTT. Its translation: CASSLNGNTEAFF.

The CDR3 nucleotides read TGTGCCAGCAGTTTGGGACAGGGGTGGGGTTTCACTGAAGCTTTCTTT. It specifies CASSLGQGWGFTEAFF. The rearrangement links TRBV12-3 or TRBV12-4 to TRBJ1-1, with TRBD1 matching over 10 bases. This CDR3 has 16 residues. The V and J ends lost 3 bases and 4 bases, in that order; junction bases with no gene match: 8.

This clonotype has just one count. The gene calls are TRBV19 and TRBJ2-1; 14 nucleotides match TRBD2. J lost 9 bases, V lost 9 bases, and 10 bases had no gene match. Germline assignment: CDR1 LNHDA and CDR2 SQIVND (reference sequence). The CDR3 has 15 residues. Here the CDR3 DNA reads TGTGCCAGCCGGACTAGCGGGAGGAGCGGGGGTGAGCAGTTCTTC. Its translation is CASRTSGRSGGEQFF.

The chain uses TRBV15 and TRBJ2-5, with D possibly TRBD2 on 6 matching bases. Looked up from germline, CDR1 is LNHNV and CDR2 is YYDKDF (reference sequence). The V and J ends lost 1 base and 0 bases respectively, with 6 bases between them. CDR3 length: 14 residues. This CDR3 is CATSRGDYQETQYF. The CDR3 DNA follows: TGTGCCACCAGCAGAGGGGACTACCAAGAGACCCAGTACTTC.

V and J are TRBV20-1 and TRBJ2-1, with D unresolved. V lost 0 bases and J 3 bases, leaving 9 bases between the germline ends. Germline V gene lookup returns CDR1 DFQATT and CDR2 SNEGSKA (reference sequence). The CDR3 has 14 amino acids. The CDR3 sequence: CSAREVVGYNEQFF. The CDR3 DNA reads TGCAGTGCTAGAGAGGTCGTGGGCTACAATGAGCAGTTCTTC.